This note documents a single TCR beta chain sequence. The CDR3 totals 18 residues. The record originates from a study of blood T cell repertoires in COVID-19. On the study more broadly: Whether acute or convalescent, the COVID-19 samples came from the United States, Italy and Spain.

Some clones are missing from TCRdb's copy, which holds only in-frame ones; the method was immunoSEQ multiplex PCR. The sample has 150,000 to 200,000 clones, 88% seen once. Cohort assignment relied on participant-reported clinical history. The clonotype was recovered from a young woman who had recovered from COVID-19. The J gene is TRBJ2-1, the V gene TRBV21-1; TRBD1 is the table's D call and was not checked against the DNA. TRBV21-1 is labeled a pseudogene. Sequenced material: PBMCs or T cells enriched from blood (not recorded which). The CDR3 region has the DNA TGTGCCAGCAGCAAAGCGCAAAGGGACAGGGTATCCTACAATGAGCAGTTCTTC. Translating gives CASSKAQRDRVSYNEQFF.